A single sample is the source of the 9 T cell receptor beta chains below, sequenced in a study of blood T cell repertoires in COVID-19 (dated by TCRdb to about 2020). The library relied on the immunoSEQ multiplex PCR assay. Imported from immuneACCESS, the table was reduced by TCRdb to in-frame sequences with V and J called. These copies leave out some clones; in studies compared against another copy, an unresolved V gene accounts for under half, and the cause of the remainder is not known. In this sample the table shows 200,000 to 250,000 clones, 80% to 90% of which occur a single time. 2% to 3% of the sample is taken by the ten largest. What was sequenced was peripheral blood. All receptors come from a man younger than 45 with COVID-19, enrolled during active disease.

Concerning this clone: Other DNA sequences in this sample translate to the same CDR3. This rearrangement joins TRBV5-4 to TRBJ1-3; D is unclear. Trimming shortened V by 1 base and J by 4 bases, and 3 bases separated the two germline ends. CDR1 is SGHNT, CDR2 YYREEE, per germline (reference sequence). The CDR3 length is 12 residues. The CDR3 DNA reads as TGTGCCAGCAGCTTGCAGGGAAACACCATATATTTT. It is translated as CASSLQGNTIYF.

In its sample, this clone was seen once. The chain uses TRBV3-1 (or the pseudogene TRBV3-2) and TRBJ1-2; D call uncertain. V lost 1 base and J 5 bases, leaving 11 bases between the germline ends. CDR1 and CDR2 from the germline V gene are LGHDT and YNNKEL (reference sequence). The CDR3 sequence is 14 residues long. The CDR3 here is CASSQGTALYGYTF. The DNA for the CDR3 is TGTGCCAGCAGCCAAGGAACAGCACTTTATGGCTACACCTTC.

This clone has only one observation. CDR3 residues: CASSSRTSDSHNSPLHF. CDR3 coding DNA: TGTGCCAGCAGCTCTCGAACGTCGGACAGCCATAATTCACCCCTCCACTTT. The chain recombines TRBV5-6 with TRBJ1-6; TRBD1 is a possible D gene (6 bases). The CDR3 runs to 17 residues. The V end lost 3 bases, the J end lost 5 bases, and 18 bases lay between the germline ends. The germline V gene encodes CDR1 SGHDT and CDR2 YYEEEE.

The chain combines TRBV5-1 with TRBJ2-3; 13 bases agree with TRBD2. After removal of 4 bases from V and 4 bases from J, the junction contained 6 bases not matched to a gene. CDR1 and CDR2 from the germline V gene are SGHRS and YFSETQ. This CDR3 has 16 amino acids. The CDR3 protein is CASSLLLAGGSDTQYF. In DNA, the CDR3 is TGCGCCAGCAGCCTGTTACTAGCGGGGGGGTCAGATACGCAGTATTTT.

The CDR3, as DNA: TGTGCCAGCAGCTTAGGACAGATTCCTAATTACGAGCAGTACTTC. Translating it yields CASSLGQIPNYEQYF. The rearrangement uses TRBV11-2 and TRBJ2-7; a possible D gene is TRBD1 (5 bases). The germline V gene has CDR1 SGHAT and CDR2 FQNNGV. V shed 1 base and J shed 4 bases, with 14 bases lying between them. The CDR3 extends over 15 amino acids.

The chain is built from TRBV9 and TRBJ1-2, with 10 bases identical to TRBD1. V lost 0 bases and J lost 4; bases outside the gene matches: 12. Per germline, CDR1 SGDLS and CDR2 YYNGEE. This CDR3 region has 18 residues. CDR3 nucleotides: TGTGCCAGCAGCGTAGGACCCGGGACAGGGGCCGGGATCTATGGCTACACCTTC. Translation: CASSVGPGTGAGIYGYTF.

The CDR3 loop reads CASSDAGGTYNEQFF. The DNA of the CDR3 is TGTGCCAGCAGTGATGCGGGAGGAACCTACAATGAGCAGTTCTTC. V is TRBV9 and J is TRBJ2-1, with 8 bases lining up with TRBD2. CDR3 length equals 15 residues. V lost 5 bases to trimming and J lost 2 bases; unmatched junction nucleotides: 6. The germline CDR1 and CDR2 sequences are SGDLS and YYNGEE.

The CDR3 sequence is CASSPVAGADTQYF. CDR3 DNA: TGCGCCAGCAGCCCCGTAGCGGGGGCAGATACGCAGTATTTT. The genes are TRBV5-1 and TRBJ2-3; 9 bases map to TRBD2. V was pared by 4 bases and J by 4 bases, with 4 bases of the junction left unmatched. The CDR3 is 14 residues long. Germline CDR1 SGHRS, CDR2 YFSETQ.

The J gene is TRBJ1-1, the V gene TRBV29-1, with D perhaps TRBD1 (6 bases). The V end was cut by 7 bases, the J end by 3 bases, with 15 bases between. The CDR3 is made up of 13 amino acids. In germline, CDR1 is SQVTM, CDR2 ANQGSEA. The CDR3 reads CSAAGQIDTEAFF. CDR3 sequence (DNA): TGCAGCGCTGCAGGACAGATAGACACTGAAGCTTTCTTT.